These 20 T cell receptor beta chains share one sample of origin, sequenced in a study of T cells in Graves' hyperthyroidism and ophthalmopathy. Template material for amplifying TCR beta CDR3 regions consisted of RNA transcripts. Using the HTBI primer set, a first-round RT-PCR was run on the TCR CDR3. TCRdb called the multiplex PCR reads again in MiXCR, with one record for every CDR3 protein. In the table there are about 560,000 distinct CDR3 sequences, roughly 17% of which are singletons. Specimen: blood. The receptor source for this set is a woman under 30 with Graves' hyperthyroidism.

The V call is TRBV19, the J call TRBJ2-7; weak D call: TRBD1 (6 bases). CDR3 length: 14 residues. Trimming shortened V by 4 bases and J by 7 bases, and 17 bases separated the two germline ends. CDR1 and CDR2 from the germline V gene are LNHDA and SQIVND (reference sequence). As DNA, the CDR3 is TGTGCCAGTAGTACCGGTCCAGGGGTGGGGGAGCAGTACTTC. Its protein product is CASSTGPGVGEQYF.

This chain uses TRBV12-3 or TRBV12-4 with TRBJ2-5; 7 nucleotides align to TRBD1. With the DNA end fitting TRBJ2-1 better, the J assignment may be wrong. The CDR3 length is 14 residues. CDR3 nucleotide sequence: TGTGCCAGCAGTATGGGACAGACCCAAGAGACCCAGTTCTTC. Its translation is CASSMGQTQETQFF.

This clonotype has just a few counts. The J gene is TRBJ2-3, the V gene TRBV29-1; D ambiguous. From germline, CDR1 is SQVTM and CDR2 ANQGSEA. Trimming left V 1 base short and J 1 base short, with 12 bases between. The CDR3 loop spans 15 amino acids. This CDR3 reads CSVEGGRLGTDTQYF. In nucleotides, the CDR3 is TGCAGCGTTGAAGGAGGCCGATTGGGCACAGATACGCAGTATTTT.

J is TRBJ2-7 and V is TRBV20-1; TRBD2 matches 8 bases. Germline V gene lookup returns CDR1 DFQATT and CDR2 SNEGSKA (reference sequence). The CDR3 contains 13 residues. CDR3 residues: CNVGSGESYEQYF. For the CDR3, the DNA is TGCAATGTTGGTAGCGGGGAGAGCTACGAGCAGTACTTC.

This clonotype was observed at least ten times. V usage is TRBV30 and J usage is TRBJ2-3; the D is unclear. Trimming cost V 3 bases and J 0 bases, with 4 bases left between them. Germline V gene data show CDR1 as GTSNPN and CDR2 as SVGIG (reference sequence). The CDR3 is 12 amino acids. Here the CDR3 reads CAWSGSTDTQYF. The DNA for the CDR3 is TGTGCCTGGAGCGGGAGCACAGATACGCAGTATTTT. Full variable domain (missing parts from reference TRBV30 and TRBJ2-3): SQTIHQWPATLVQPVGSPLSLECTVEGTSNPNLYWYRQAAGRGLQLLFYSVGIGQISSEVPQNLSASRPQDRQFILSSKKLLLSDSGFYLCAWSGSTDTQYFGPGTRLTVL.

The V gene is TRBV9, the J gene TRBJ1-1; D call uncertain. This CDR3 contains 15 residues. Trimming removed 3 bases at V and 0 bases at J, with 12 bases between. Germline CDR1 is SGDLS and CDR2 is YYNGEE. The CDR3 protein is CASSGRQVMNTEAFF. The CDR3 DNA follows: TGTGCCAGCAGCGGACGACAAGTAATGAACACTGAAGCTTTCTTT.

This clonotype was seen ten or more times. The chain recombines TRBV7-9 with TRBJ2-6, with D possibly TRBD1 on 6 matching bases. V was pared by 11 bases and J by 1 base, with 12 bases between. The CDR3 is 14 residues long. Per the germline V gene, CDR1 is SEHNR and CDR2 is FQNEAQ (reference sequence). In DNA form, the CDR3 reads TGTGCCTCGAGCAGGGGATCTGGGGCCAACGTCCTGACTTTC. Translation gives CASSRGSGANVLTF.

The chain links TRBV28 to TRBJ2-4; D perhaps matches TRBD2 (6 bases). Trimming pared 6 bases from V and 0 bases from J, leaving 12 bases between. Germline lookup yields CDR1 MDHEN and CDR2 SYDVKM. The CDR3 covers 15 residues. CDR3 region: CASSPRRGAKNIQYF. The DNA for the CDR3 is TGTGCCAGCAGCCCCCGGCGGGGAGCCAAAAACATTCAGTACTTC.

This clonotype was detected only a few times. The chain carries TRBV5-1 and TRBJ2-7; TRBD2 aligns across 15 bases. The CDR3 is 16 amino acids. Looked up from germline, CDR1 is SGHRS and CDR2 is YFSETQ. Germline trimming cut 4 bases from V and 6 bases from J; bases unmatched to any gene: 8. CDR3 protein: CASSRGTSGRSFEQYF. As DNA, the CDR3 is TGCGCCAGCAGCAGGGGGACTAGCGGGAGGTCTTTCGAGCAGTACTTC.

This clonotype was seen a handful of times. The genes are TRBV19 and TRBJ1-6; no clear D. Germline CDR1 reads LNHDA; CDR2 reads SQIVND (reference sequence). V lost 3 bases and J lost 0, with 9 bases in between. The CDR3 totals 16 residues. In nucleotides, the CDR3 is TGTGCCAGTAGTATGGATTGGAGCTCCTATAATTCACCCCTCCACTTT. It codes for CASSMDWSSYNSPLHF.

The chain has TRBV5-1 and TRBJ1-4; TRBD1 aligns across 11 bases. J lost 8 bases, V lost 4 bases, and 7 bases had no gene match. The germline V gene encodes CDR1 SGHRS and CDR2 YFSETQ. CDR3 length: 15 amino acids. CDR3 residues: CASSDWDRGYEKLFF. CDR3 coding DNA: TGCGCCAGCAGCGACTGGGACAGGGGGTACGAAAAACTGTTTTTT. Full variable domain (missing parts from reference TRBV5-1 and TRBJ1-4): KAGVTQTPRYLIKTRGQQVTLSCSPISGHRSVSWYQQTPGQGLQFLFEYFSETQRNKGNFPGRFSGRQFSNSRSEMNVSTLELGDSALYLCASSDWDRGYEKLFFGSGTQLSVL.

This chain joins TRBV5-6 and TRBJ2-1; D unclear. Germline V lookup: CDR1 SGHDT, CDR2 YYEEEE. CDR3 size: 12 residues. Trimming shortened V by 3 bases and J by 5 bases, and 6 bases separated the two germline ends. The CDR3 bases are TGTGCCAGCAGCTATATTAACAATGAGCAGTTCTTC. It translates to CASSYINNEQFF.

At least ten counts were recorded for this clonotype. V and J are TRBV7-9 and TRBJ2-1; a weak D match, TRBD2 (5 bases). V lost 7 bases and J 5 bases, leaving 12 bases between the germline ends. The CDR3 totals 13 residues. Germline V CDR1 and CDR2: SEHNR, FQNEAQ (reference sequence). The CDR3 DNA sequence: TGTGCCAGCATCAAGGAGGCGGACAATGAGCAGTTCTTC. Encoded protein: CASIKEADNEQFF.

In regard to this clonotype: In this CDR3 the conserved last residue, phenylalanine or tryptophan, is missing, so a read error is likely. The chain uses TRBV20-1 and TRBJ2-7; D may be TRBD2 (7 bases). CDR1 DFQATT and CDR2 SNEGSKA come from the germline V gene (reference sequence). This CDR3 has 14 residues. Trimming shortened V by 3 bases and J by 3 bases, and 15 bases separated the two germline ends. CDR3 protein: CSASGGGRDYEQYL. In DNA form, the CDR3 reads TGCAGTGCTAGTGGGGGGGGGCGCGACTACGAGCAGTACCTC.

This clonotype was recorded a few times. The gene calls are TRBV6-4 and TRBJ2-7; D could derive from TRBD1 or TRBD2 (5 bases each). The CDR3 runs to 13 residues. CDR1 MRHNA and CDR2 SNTAGT come from the germline V gene. V gave up 6 bases and J gave up 2 bases, with 11 bases separating them. In DNA, the CDR3 is TGTGCCAGCAGGGGGGAAGGCACCTACGAGCAGTACTTC. Its protein product is CASRGEGTYEQYF.

V and J are TRBV4-1 and TRBJ1-5; D might be TRBD1 (5 bases). V dropped 4 bases and J dropped 2 bases, with 12 bases sitting between them. CDR1 MGHRA and CDR2 YSYEKL come from the germline V gene. CDR3 length equals 15 residues. The CDR3 DNA reads TGCGCCAGCAGCCTCCAGGGTTTAGGCAATCAGCCCCAGCATTTT. Translating gives CASSLQGLGNQPQHF.

This clonotype was seen only a few times. The rearrangement joins TRBV20-1 to TRBJ2-4; D is unclear. The germline CDR1 and CDR2 sequences are DFQATT and SNEGSKA (reference sequence). The CDR3 runs 12 residues. Here the CDR3 reads CIAKLAKNIQYF. As DNA, the CDR3 is TGCATAGCAAAGCTAGCCAAAAACATTCAGTACTTC.

This chain joins TRBV24-1 and TRBJ2-5; TRBD1 might be the D (6 bases). Trimming left V 9 bases short and J 0 bases short, with 13 bases between. The CDR3 extends over 14 amino acids. Germline assignment: CDR1 KGHDR and CDR2 SFDVKD. The DNA of the CDR3 is TGTGCCACCGGGGCCGGGACATACCAAGAGACCCAGTACTTC. Encoded protein: CATGAGTYQETQYF.

This clonotype was counted many times. The J gene is TRBJ2-5, the V gene TRBV18, with D perhaps assigned TRBD1 or TRBD2 (6 bases each). The CDR3 covers 15 residues. V was pared by 2 bases and J by 5 bases, with 15 bases between. Germline CDR1 KGHSH, CDR2 LQKENI. The DNA for the CDR3 is TGTGCCAGCTCACCAGTGGGGGGCCTTCAGGAGACCCAGTACTTC. Protein product: CASSPVGGLQETQYF.

This clonotype was recorded at least ten times. V and J are TRBV13 and TRBJ1-2; D perhaps matches TRBD1 (6 bases). This CDR3 contains 13 residues. The germline V gene has CDR1 PRHDT and CDR2 FYEKMQ (reference sequence). The V end lost 6 bases, the J end lost 9 bases, and 17 bases lay between the germline ends. CDR3 nucleotides: TGTGCCAGCAGTGGGGGCAGGTCTTATCGCTACACCTTC. This translates into CASSGGRSYRYTF.